These 29 T cell receptor beta chains came from one sample sequenced in a study of cytomegalovirus exposure and HLA in healthy donors. PCR used 60 Vbeta primers and 13 Jbeta primers. The method was immunoSEQ multiplex PCR; TCRdb's version includes in-frame clones alone and lacks a portion of them. The sample shows fewer than 250,000 clones, roughly three quarters of them seen only once. Sequences were obtained from PBMCs. These receptors were obtained from a woman in her 50s in good health and CMV-seronegative.

V and J are TRBV7-2 and TRBJ1-2; no definite D call. Trimming removed 10 bases at V and 2 bases at J, with 5 bases between. The germline gives CDR1 SGHTA, CDR2 FQGNSA. This CDR3 contains 10 residues. The CDR3 DNA reads as TGTGCCATACTAAACTATGGCTACACCTTC. Amino acids: CAILNYGYTF.

This clone was counted a few times. The chain has TRBV5-8 and TRBJ1-1; D is undetermined. This CDR3 is 16 amino acids long. V lost 0 bases and J 4 bases, leaving 16 bases between the germline ends. Germline lookup yields CDR1 SGHTS and CDR2 YDEGEE. CDR3 in DNA: TGTGCCAGCAGCTTGGCTGTCCTCCCTCGCGGCACTGAAGCTTTCTTT. This translates into CASSLAVLPRGTEAFF.

This chain's CDR3 is CASSEQGAGPVAFF. DNA for the CDR3: TGTGCCAGTAGCGAACAGGGGGCCGGCCCGGTGGCTTTCTTT. The rearrangement joins TRBV19 to TRBJ1-1, with 9 nucleotides matching TRBD1. CDR1 and CDR2 from the germline V gene are LNHDA and SQIVND (reference sequence). The junction had 13 bases not matched to a gene; V was cut back by 6 bases and J by 11 bases. This CDR3 is built from 14 residues.

The chain has TRBV15 and TRBJ1-1, with D possibly TRBD1 on 6 matching bases. The germline V gene encodes CDR1 LNHNV and CDR2 YYDKDF (reference sequence). This CDR3 has 14 residues. The V end lost 1 base, the J end lost 2 bases, and 8 bases lay between the germline ends. The CDR3 is CATSRGGGNTEAFF. The CDR3 region has the DNA TGTGCCACCAGCAGAGGAGGGGGAAACACTGAAGCTTTCTTT. Filled out from reference TRBV15 and TRBJ1-1, the complete variable domain reads DAMVIQNPRYQVTQFGKPVTLSCSQTLNHNVMYWYQQKSSQAPKLLFHYYDKDFNNEADTPDNFQSRRPNTSFCFLDIRSPGLGDTAMYLCATSRGGGNTEAFFGQGTRLTVV.

The chain has TRBV19 and TRBJ2-7; 10 bases line up with TRBD2. From germline, CDR1 is LNHDA and CDR2 SQIVND (reference sequence). Unmatched junction bases numbered 9, after V lost 1 base and J lost 6 bases. CDR3 size: 16 residues. CDR3 loop: CASSIGSGGASVEQYF. In DNA form, the CDR3 reads TGTGCCAGTAGTATAGGAAGCGGGGGGGCCTCCGTCGAGCAGTACTTC.

The CDR3 loop reads CAWSVGTGTVAAFF. For the CDR3, the DNA is TGTGCCTGGAGTGTGGGGACAGGGACTGTTGCTGCTTTCTTT. This chain uses TRBV30 with TRBJ1-1, with 9 bases matching TRBD1. Per germline, CDR1 GTSNPN and CDR2 SVGIG (reference sequence). Germline trimming cut 0 bases from V and 11 bases from J; bases unmatched to any gene: 10. This CDR3 contains 14 residues.

This clone was observed once. V and J are TRBV28 and TRBJ2-5; 7 bases are a match to TRBD2. V gave up 2 bases and J gave up 0 bases; unmatched junction bases: 9. The CDR3 spans 17 residues. Germline assignment: CDR1 MDHEN and CDR2 SYDVKM. CDR3 DNA sequence: TGTGCCAGCAGTTTAGGAGTTACTAGCGCCAACCAAGAGACCCAGTACTTC. Encoded protein: CASSLGVTSANQETQYF.

This chain joins TRBV11-3 and TRBJ2-1, with 7 bases that match TRBD2. The CDR3 length is 14 residues. Germline V gene lookup returns CDR1 SGHNT and CDR2 YENEEA. J was trimmed by 4 bases and V by 1 base; bases with no gene match: 1. The CDR3 region has the DNA TGTGCCAGCAGCTTAGCGGGAGGTTACAATGAGCAGTTCTTC. It yields the protein CASSLAGGYNEQFF.

The chain joins TRBV5-1 to TRBJ1-2, with 10 bases aligning to TRBD1. CDR1 and CDR2 (germline): SGHRS, YFSETQ. J was trimmed by 3 bases and V by 2 bases; bases with no gene match: 1. The CDR3 contains 14 residues. The CDR3 DNA reads TGCGCCAGCAGCTTAGGACAGGGGGACTATGGCTACACCTTC. It encodes CASSLGQGDYGYTF.

The rearrangement joins TRBV5-6 to TRBJ2-2, with D possibly being TRBD2 (5 bases). CDR1 and CDR2 from the germline V gene are SGHDT and YYEEEE. V was pared by 7 bases and J by 4 bases, with 5 bases between. This CDR3 region has 11 residues. The CDR3 reads CASGSTGELFF. In DNA, the CDR3 is TGTGCCAGCGGGAGCACCGGGGAGCTGTTTTTT.

The chain employs TRBV5-6 and TRBJ2-1, with TRBD2 matching 12 bases. Germline loops: CDR1 SGHDT, CDR2 YYEEEE. This CDR3 is built from 16 residues. V lost 4 bases and J lost 5; bases outside the gene matches: 7. In DNA form, the CDR3 reads TGTGCCAGCAGCGGCGGACTAGCGGGGCGGGACAATGAGCAGTTCTTC. Its protein product is CASSGGLAGRDNEQFF.

The gene calls are TRBV2 and TRBJ2-7; the D is unclear. The CDR3 sequence is 13 residues long. V lost 4 bases, J lost 1 base, and 8 bases lay in between. CDR1 is SNHLY and CDR2 is FYNNEI in the germline V gene. CDR3 sequence reads: CASSGSGSYEQYF. The CDR3 DNA sequence: TGTGCCAGCAGTGGGTCAGGTTCCTACGAGCAGTACTTC.

The genes are TRBV4-2 and TRBJ1-4; D possibly corresponds to TRBD1 (6 bases). V lost 5 bases and J lost 8, with 18 bases in between. The CDR3 extends over 15 amino acids. Germline V lookup: CDR1 LGHNA, CDR2 YNFKEQ. Here the CDR3 reads CASSDLGTPGEKLFF. The DNA of the CDR3 is TGTGCCAGCAGCGATCTCGGGACACCAGGGGAAAAACTGTTTTTT.

V usage is TRBV9 and J usage is TRBJ1-1; 12 bases map to TRBD1. Losses at the gene ends were 2 bases for V and 4 bases for J; bases not matched to a gene: 3. CDR3 length equals 15 residues. Germline lookup yields CDR1 SGDLS and CDR2 YYNGEE. CDR3 bases: TGTGCCAGCAGCGTCCGGGGACAGGGGGCCACTGAAGCTTTCTTT. It encodes CASSVRGQGATEAFF.

The chain links TRBV9 to TRBJ2-3; 7 bases are a match to TRBD2. The germline V gene encodes CDR1 SGDLS and CDR2 YYNGEE. V shed 0 bases, J shed 0 bases, and the junction held 4 bases outside the gene matches. CDR3 length: 16 residues. The CDR3 DNA is TGTGCCAGCAGCGTAGCGGGAGGTAGTAGCACAGATACGCAGTATTTT. It specifies CASSVAGGSSTDTQYF.

The chain joins TRBV6-5 to TRBJ2-1; 9 bases match TRBD2. The junction had 8 bases not matched to a gene; V was cut back by 2 bases and J by 6 bases. CDR1 and CDR2 (germline): MNHEY, SVGAGI. The CDR3 totals 16 residues. CDR3 coding DNA: TGTGCCAGCAGTTACGGTCTGGCGGGAGGGCGCAATGAGCAGTTCTTC. As protein: CASSYGLAGGRNEQFF.

This clone came up once. The gene calls are TRBV7-9 and TRBJ2-1, with TRBD2 identical over 7 bases. Germline V gene data show CDR1 as SEHNR and CDR2 as FQNEAQ (reference sequence). The V and J ends lost 5 bases and 7 bases, in that order; junction bases with no gene match: 5. The CDR3 extends over 13 amino acids. For the CDR3, the DNA is TGTGCCAGCAGCCTTGGGACTAAAAATGAGCAGTTCTTC. It translates to CASSLGTKNEQFF.

The rearrangement links TRBV7-9 to TRBJ1-2; a weak D match, TRBD1 (5 bases). The CDR3 loop spans 15 amino acids. Germline values: CDR1 SEHNR, CDR2 FQNEAQ (reference sequence). V was trimmed by 3 bases and J by 2 bases, leaving 13 bases between them. The CDR3 sequence: CASSFLVRGNYGYTF. The CDR3 DNA reads TGTGCCAGCAGCTTCCTGGTTCGGGGGAACTATGGCTACACCTTC.

This clone appeared once. The rearrangement links TRBV27 to TRBJ2-7; 9 positions match TRBD2. Germline CDR1 and CDR2: MNHEY and SMNVEV (reference sequence). Trimming cost V 9 bases and J 4 bases; bases outside gene matches: 7. The CDR3 loop spans 13 amino acids. This CDR3 reads CASGTSHHYEQYF. The CDR3 DNA reads TGTGCCAGTGGGACTAGCCATCATTACGAGCAGTACTTC.

This chain uses TRBV27 with TRBJ2-1; D is possibly TRBD1 (5 bases). Germline V gives CDR1 MNHEY, CDR2 SMNVEV (reference sequence). The CDR3 consists of 13 residues. Trimming left V 4 bases short and J 9 bases short, with 13 bases between. CDR3 DNA sequence: TGTGCCAGCAGTTCAGTGACAGCCATTGAGCAGTTCTTC. This gives the protein CASSSVTAIEQFF.

A single count supports this clone. J is TRBJ2-2 and V is TRBV21-1; TRBD1, as called in the table, went unchecked against the DNA. TRBV21-1 is a pseudogene segment. CDR3 length equals 17 residues. CDR3 protein: CASSKGPGQGSTGELFF. The DNA of the CDR3 is TGTGCCAGCAGCAAAGGTCCGGGACAGGGGAGCACCGGGGAGCTGTTTTTT.

This chain connects TRBV19 to TRBJ2-7; 9 bases are a match to TRBD2. The CDR3 has 14 amino acids. Germline V CDR1 and CDR2: LNHDA, SQIVND (reference sequence). V was pared by 5 bases and J by 3 bases, with 5 bases of the junction left unmatched. In nucleotides, the CDR3 is TGTGCCAGTAGTTTAGCGGGGGAGCGCTACGAGCAGTACTTC. This gives the protein CASSLAGERYEQYF. The whole variable domain, remainder taken from reference TRBV19 and TRBJ2-7, is DGGITQSPKYLFRKEGQNVTLSCEQNLNHDAMYWYRQDPGQGLRLIYYSQIVNDFQKGDIAEGYSVSREKKESFPLTVTSAQKNPTAFYLCASSLAGERYEQYFGPGTRLTVT.

This clone was picked up one time. The rearrangement uses TRBV10-1 and TRBJ1-6; weak D call: TRBD1 (6 bases). Germline V lookup: CDR1 WNHNN, CDR2 SYGVQD (reference sequence). CDR3 length equals 13 residues. Trimming removed 6 bases at V and 10 bases at J, with 13 bases between. The CDR3 loop reads CASSRRGNSPLHF. CDR3 DNA: TGCGCCAGCAGCCGCAGGGGAAACTCACCCCTCCACTTT.

The CDR3 sequence: CASSVTWTGDQPQHF. DNA of the CDR3: TGTGCCAGCAGCGTAACCTGGACAGGGGATCAGCCCCAGCATTTT. The chain has TRBV9 and TRBJ1-5, with 9 bases that match TRBD1. V trimming: 1 base; J trimming: 5 bases; junction bases outside the gene matches: 4. This CDR3 has 15 residues. CDR1 and CDR2 from the germline V gene are SGDLS and YYNGEE.

This chain connects TRBV15 to TRBJ2-1; D not resolved. Germline assignment: CDR1 LNHNV and CDR2 YYDKDF (reference sequence). The V end was cut by 5 bases, the J end by 10 bases, with 12 bases between. The CDR3 is 12 residues long. CDR3 amino acids: CATSPASREQFF. The CDR3 bases are TGTGCCACCAGCCCCGCCAGCAGGGAGCAGTTCTTC.

This clone occurred once. The chain is built from TRBV5-4 and TRBJ2-3, with TRBD2 matching 13 bases. Trimming removed 2 bases from V and 4 bases from J; junction bases left unmatched: 7. This CDR3 has 17 amino acids. The germline CDR1 and CDR2 sequences are SGHNT and YYREEE (reference sequence). For the CDR3, the DNA is TGTGCCAGCAGCTTAGAACTAGCGGGGGGGCCGGCAGATACGCAGTATTTT. Protein product: CASSLELAGGPADTQYF.

The chain links TRBV2 to TRBJ1-1; D might be TRBD1 (6 bases). Trimming shortened V by 5 bases and J by 7 bases, and 8 bases separated the two germline ends. CDR1 is SNHLY and CDR2 is FYNNEI in the germline V gene. The CDR3 runs 11 residues. CDR3: CASSIRGEAFF. The CDR3 DNA is TGTGCCAGCAGTATCAGGGGTGAAGCTTTCTTT.

The rearrangement uses TRBV10-3 and TRBJ1-5, with TRBD1 as a possible D gene (5 bases). Trimming took off 6 bases at V and 3 bases at J, with 12 bases between the two ends. Per germline, CDR1 ENHRY and CDR2 SYGVKD. The CDR3 spans 14 residues. The CDR3 is CAISQRQSNQPQHF. Written as DNA, the CDR3 is TGTGCCATCAGCCAACGACAGTCCAATCAGCCCCAGCATTTT.

The chain combines TRBV11-2 with TRBJ1-3; 7 bases agree with TRBD1. Germline V gene data show CDR1 as SGHAT and CDR2 as FQNNGV. This CDR3 is 16 amino acids long. Losses at the gene ends were 2 bases for V and 2 bases for J; bases not matched to a gene: 6. CDR3 DNA sequence: TGTGCCAGCAGCTTACAGCCAGGGGGGACTGGAAACACCATATATTTT. Translating it yields CASSLQPGGTGNTIYF.